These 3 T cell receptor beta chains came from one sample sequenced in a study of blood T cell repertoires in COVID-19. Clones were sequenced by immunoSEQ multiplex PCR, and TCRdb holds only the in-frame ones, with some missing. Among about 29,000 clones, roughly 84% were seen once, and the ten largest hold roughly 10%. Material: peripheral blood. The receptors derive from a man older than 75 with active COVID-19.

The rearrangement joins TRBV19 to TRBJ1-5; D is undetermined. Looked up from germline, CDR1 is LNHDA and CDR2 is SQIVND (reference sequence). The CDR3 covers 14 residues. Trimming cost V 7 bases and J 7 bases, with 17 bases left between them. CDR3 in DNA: TGTGCCAGTACCGATACGGGGTTCAACCAGCCCCAGCATTTT. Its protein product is CASTDTGFNQPQHF.

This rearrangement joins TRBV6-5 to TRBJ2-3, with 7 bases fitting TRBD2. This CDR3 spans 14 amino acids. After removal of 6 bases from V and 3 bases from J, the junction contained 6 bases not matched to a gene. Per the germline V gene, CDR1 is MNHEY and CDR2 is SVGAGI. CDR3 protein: CASSRERGTDTQYF. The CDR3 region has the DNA TGTGCCAGCAGCCGAGAGCGGGGTACAGATACGCAGTATTTT.

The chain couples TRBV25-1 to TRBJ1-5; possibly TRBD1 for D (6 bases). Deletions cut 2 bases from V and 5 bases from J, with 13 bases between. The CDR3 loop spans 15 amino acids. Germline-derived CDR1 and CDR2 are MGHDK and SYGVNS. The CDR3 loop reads CASSEVGRGDQPQHF. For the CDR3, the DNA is TGTGCCAGCAGTGAAGTGGGCAGGGGAGATCAGCCCCAGCATTTT. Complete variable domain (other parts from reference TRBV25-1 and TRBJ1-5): EADIYQTPRYLVIGTGKKITLECSQTMGHDKMYWYQQDPGMELHLIHYSYGVNSTEKGDLSSESTVSRIRTEHFPLTLESARPSHTSQYLCASSEVGRGDQPQHFGDGTRLSIL.